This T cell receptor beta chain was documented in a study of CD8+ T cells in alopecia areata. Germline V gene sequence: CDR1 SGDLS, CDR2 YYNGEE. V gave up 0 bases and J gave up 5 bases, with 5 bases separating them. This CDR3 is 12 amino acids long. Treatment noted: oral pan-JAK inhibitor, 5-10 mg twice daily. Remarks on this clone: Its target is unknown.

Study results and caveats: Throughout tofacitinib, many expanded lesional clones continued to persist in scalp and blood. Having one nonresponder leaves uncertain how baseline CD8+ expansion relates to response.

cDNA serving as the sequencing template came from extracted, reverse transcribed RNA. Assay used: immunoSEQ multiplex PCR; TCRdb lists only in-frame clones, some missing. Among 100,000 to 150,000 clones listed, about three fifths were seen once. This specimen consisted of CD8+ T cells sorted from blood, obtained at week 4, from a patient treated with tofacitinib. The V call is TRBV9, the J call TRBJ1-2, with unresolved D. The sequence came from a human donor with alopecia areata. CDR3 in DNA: TGTGCCAGCAGCGTAGAAGGATATGGCTACACCTTC. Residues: CASSVEGYGYTF.